One and the same sample provided the 17 T cell receptor beta chains below, sequenced in a study of OX40 agonist ivuxolimab in advanced cancers. The method was immunoSEQ multiplex PCR; TCRdb's version includes in-frame clones alone and lacks a portion of them. This table has more than 50,000 clones, about 79% appearing once. The sequenced sample was CD4+ or CD8+ T cells sorted from blood, obtained in a trial of the OX40 agonist ivuxolimab. The receptors stem from an adult with an advanced solid tumor such as melanoma, head and neck, liver or kidney cancer.

The chain links TRBV6-5 to TRBJ1-5, with unresolved D. CDR3 length: 14 amino acids. CDR1 and CDR2 (germline): MNHEY, SVGAGI. V lost 7 bases and J lost 0, with 10 bases in between. The chain's CDR3 is CASNPRTSNQPQHF. The CDR3 DNA reads as TGTGCCAGCAACCCACGGACTAGCAATCAGCCCCAGCATTTT.

This clone occurred a few times. The genes are TRBV9 and TRBJ1-5; no firm D call. Germline CDR1 SGDLS, CDR2 YYNGEE. CDR3 length: 13 residues. Between the trimmed V and J ends, which lost 0 bases and 6 bases, there was a span of 7 bases. CDR3 sequence: CASSVDPSQPQHF. The DNA of the CDR3 is TGTGCCAGCAGCGTAGATCCGAGTCAGCCCCAGCATTTT.

Comments on this clone: Other DNA sequences in the same sample also yield this CDR3. This chain links TRBV7-2 with TRBJ2-6; D is uncertain. The length of the CDR3 is 15 residues. CDR1 SGHTA and CDR2 FQGNSA come from the germline V gene. V was trimmed by 1 base and J by 0 bases, leaving 4 bases between them. The CDR3: CASSLESSGANVLTF. The DNA of the CDR3 is TGTGCCAGCAGCTTAGAGAGCTCTGGGGCCAACGTCCTGACTTTC.

This clone is medium-sized (0.01 to 0.1%) within its sample. The J gene is TRBJ1-4, the V gene TRBV4-2; weak D call: TRBD1 (5 bases). The CDR3 totals 16 residues. V gave up 1 base and J gave up 1 base, with 10 bases separating them. From germline, CDR1 is LGHNA and CDR2 YNFKEQ. CDR3 DNA sequence: TGTGCCAGCAGCCAAGGCGGCAGGGTAACTAATGAAAAACTGTTTTTT. This codes for CASSQGGRVTNEKLFF.

The CDR3 bases are TGTGCCACCAGCGACCGGGACAGGGCGTACGAGCAGTACTTC. This encodes CATSDRDRAYEQYF. V usage is TRBV15 and J usage is TRBJ2-7, with 9 bases lining up with TRBD1. This CDR3 spans 14 amino acids. J was trimmed by 4 bases and V by 5 bases; bases with no gene match: 6. From germline, CDR1 is LNHNV and CDR2 YYDKDF (reference sequence). The entire variable domain, with the rest obtained from reference TRBV15 and TRBJ2-7, is as follows: DAMVIQNPRYQVTQFGKPVTLSCSQTLNHNVMYWYQQKSSQAPKLLFHYYDKDFNNEADTPDNFQSRRPNTSFCFLDIRSPGLGDTAMYLCATSDRDRAYEQYFGPGTRLTVT.

The chain is built from TRBV30 and TRBJ1-2; TRBD1 agrees at 8 bases. Germline lookup yields CDR1 GTSNPN and CDR2 SVGIG (reference sequence). V dropped 2 bases and J dropped 6; count of bases not matched to a gene: 5. The CDR3 spans 13 residues. CDR3 sequence (DNA): TGTGCCTGGAGTTTCGGACAGGGACATGGCTACACCTTC. This gives the protein CAWSFGQGHGYTF. The complete variable domain, with remaining parts taken from reference TRBV30 and TRBJ1-2, reads SQTIHQWPATLVQPVGSPLSLECTVEGTSNPNLYWYRQAAGRGLQLLFYSVGIGQISSEVPQNLSASRPQDRQFILSSKKLLLSDSGFYLCAWSFGQGHGYTFGSGTRLTVV.

This clone came up once. The identical CDR3 is also encoded by other nucleotide sequences in the sample. J is TRBJ1-1 and V is TRBV7-2; 8 bases match TRBD1. Per the germline V gene, CDR1 is SGHTA and CDR2 is FQGNSA. Trimming cost V 5 bases and J 4 bases; bases outside gene matches: 6. The CDR3 is 14 amino acids. CDR3 loop: CASSRQGKGTEAFF. The CDR3 region has the DNA TGTGCCAGCAGCAGACAGGGGAAGGGCACTGAAGCTTTCTTT. The variable domain in full, completed from reference TRBV7-2 and TRBJ1-1, reads GAGVSQSPSNKVTEKGKDVELRCDPISGHTALYWYRQSLGQGLEFLIYFQGNSAPDKSGLPSDRFSAERTGGSVSTLTIQRTQQEDSAVYLCASSRQGKGTEAFFGQGTRLTVV.

The count of this clone is one. This rearrangement joins TRBV5-1 to TRBJ2-7, with 9 bases identical to TRBD2. V was clipped by 0 bases and J by 0 bases; unmatched bases: 10. CDR3 size: 18 residues. Looked up from germline, CDR1 is SGHRS and CDR2 is YFSETQ. The CDR3 protein is CASSLGATSGKSSYEQYF. The CDR3 DNA sequence: TGCGCCAGCAGCTTGGGGGCGACTAGCGGTAAAAGCTCCTACGAGCAGTACTTC.

This rearrangement joins TRBV7-3 to TRBJ1-6, with a tentative D call TRBD1 (5 bases). This CDR3 region has 14 residues. Per the germline V gene, CDR1 is SGHTA and CDR2 is FQGTGA. Trimming shortened V by 0 bases and J by 5 bases, and 5 bases separated the two germline ends. The CDR3 spells CASSLTGDNSPLHF. The CDR3, as DNA: TGTGCCAGCAGCTTAACAGGGGATAATTCACCCCTCCACTTT. Filled out from reference TRBV7-3 and TRBJ1-6, the complete variable domain reads GAGVSQTPSNKVTEKGKYVELRCDPISGHTALYWYRQSLGQGPEFLIYFQGTGAADDSGLPNDRFFAVRPEGSVSTLKIQRTERGDSAVYLCASSLTGDNSPLHFGNGTRLTVT.

The chain recombines TRBV6-5 with TRBJ1-1; maybe TRBD1 (5 bases). V lost 2 bases and J lost 10, with 14 bases in between. This CDR3 region has 13 residues. Germline CDR1 is MNHEY and CDR2 is SVGAGI. CDR3 sequence: CASSYAVEGRAFF. The CDR3 coding sequence is TGTGCCAGCAGTTACGCCGTCGAGGGGCGAGCTTTCTTT.

The chain has TRBV7-9 and TRBJ1-2; unclear D gene. The V gene lost 5 bases and the J gene lost 8 bases, with 18 bases spanning the gap. CDR1 and CDR2 from the germline V gene are SEHNR and FQNEAQ (reference sequence). CDR3 length: 14 amino acids. CDR3 region: CASSPIDGIKGYTF. CDR3 nucleotides: TGTGCCAGCAGCCCTATCGACGGGATAAAAGGCTACACCTTC.

CDR3 sequence reads: CAISVGGDTDTQYF. The CDR3 coding sequence is TGTGCCATCAGTGTAGGAGGGGATACAGATACGCAGTATTTT. The chain joins TRBV10-3 to TRBJ2-3; D may be TRBD2 (6 bases). The CDR3 extends over 14 amino acids. Trimming removed 4 bases from V and 3 bases from J, with 11 bases in between. In germline, CDR1 is ENHRY, CDR2 SYGVKD.

This chain uses TRBV19 with TRBJ1-6; 8 bases are shared with TRBD1. V gave up 6 bases and J gave up 10 bases; unmatched junction bases: 8. The CDR3 is 14 amino acids. CDR1 is LNHDA and CDR2 is SQIVND in the germline V gene (reference sequence). The CDR3 region is CASSTDRGNSPLHF. The CDR3 nucleotides are TGTGCCAGTAGCACTGACAGGGGAAACTCACCCCTCCACTTT.

The chain has TRBV4-1 and TRBJ2-5; D possibly matches TRBD1 or TRBD2 (5 bases each). Germline CDR1 and CDR2: MGHRA and YSYEKL. CDR3 length: 15 amino acids. V was clipped by 5 bases and J by 7 bases, with 20 bases between them. CDR3 region: CASSSVGRPQGTQYF. As DNA, the CDR3 is TGCGCCAGCAGCTCCGTGGGGAGACCTCAGGGGACCCAGTACTTC.

The CDR3 region has the DNA TGTGCCAGTAGCAGACAGCGGAACACTGAAGCTTTCTTT. Amino acid sequence: CASSRQRNTEAFF. The chain combines TRBV19 with TRBJ1-1; a weak D match, TRBD1 (5 bases). Germline V lookup: CDR1 LNHDA, CDR2 SQIVND (reference sequence). With 6 bases removed from V and 1 base from J, the gap between germline ends came to 9 bases. The CDR3 is 13 residues long.

This rearrangement joins TRBV11-1 to TRBJ2-2; TRBD1 agrees at 9 bases. This CDR3 has 15 amino acids. The ends lost 3 bases at V and 5 bases at J; junction bases unmatched: 4. Germline V lookup: CDR1 SGHAT, CDR2 FQDESV (reference sequence). The CDR3 here is CASSFGTGYTGELFF. CDR3 DNA: TGTGCCAGCAGCTTCGGGACAGGGTATACCGGGGAGCTGTTTTTT.

The chain combines TRBV11-3 with TRBJ2-1; either TRBD1 or TRBD2 may supply D (5 bases each). The ends were cut back, 1 base at V and 8 bases at J, with 9 bases in the middle. Germline V lookup: CDR1 SGHNT, CDR2 YENEEA. The CDR3 contains 13 residues. The CDR3, as DNA: TGTGCCAGCAGCTTAGGAGGGGCTCATGAGCAGTTCTTC. Protein: CASSLGGAHEQFF.